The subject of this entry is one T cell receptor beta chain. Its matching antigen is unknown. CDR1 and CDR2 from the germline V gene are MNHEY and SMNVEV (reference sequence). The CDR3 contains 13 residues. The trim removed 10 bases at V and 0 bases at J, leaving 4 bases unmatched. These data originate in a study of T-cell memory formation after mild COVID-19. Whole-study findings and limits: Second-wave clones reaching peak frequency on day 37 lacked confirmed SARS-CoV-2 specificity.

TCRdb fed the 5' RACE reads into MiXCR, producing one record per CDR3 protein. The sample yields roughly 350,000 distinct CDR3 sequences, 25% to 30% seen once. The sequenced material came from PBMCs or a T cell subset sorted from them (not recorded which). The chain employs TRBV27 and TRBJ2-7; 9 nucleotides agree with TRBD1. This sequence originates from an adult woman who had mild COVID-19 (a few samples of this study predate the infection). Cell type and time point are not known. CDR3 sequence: CATGQGPSYEQYF. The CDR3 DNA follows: TGTGCCACCGGACAGGGGCCCTCCTACGAGCAGTACTTC.